These 16 T cell receptor beta chains share one sample of origin, sequenced in a study of blood T cell repertoires in COVID-19. Clones were read by immunoSEQ multiplex PCR, and TCRdb kept only the in-frame ones, dropping some. The table lists about 300,000 clones, around 92% of them singletons. Sequences were obtained from PBMCs or T cells enriched from blood (not recorded which). These receptors came from a woman in her forties or fifties who had been exposed to COVID-19.

The chain has TRBV28 and TRBJ1-2; D call uncertain. V lost 5 bases and J 7 bases, leaving 17 bases between the germline ends. Germline assignment: CDR1 MDHEN and CDR2 SYDVKM. This CDR3 region has 14 residues. CDR3 loop: CASSPGSVWSGYTF. The CDR3 DNA sequence: TGTGCCAGCAGTCCAGGTTCTGTCTGGTCTGGCTACACCTTC.

This rearrangement joins TRBV19 to TRBJ2-2; the match to TRBD2 covers 12 bases. The CDR3 contains 16 residues. V gave up 3 bases and J gave up 5 bases; unmatched junction bases: 4. Germline assignment: CDR1 LNHDA and CDR2 SQIVND (reference sequence). For the CDR3, the DNA is TGTGCCAGTAGTATCTCGCTAGCGGGGGGGACCGGGGAGCTGTTTTTT. Encoded protein: CASSISLAGGTGELFF.

The chain has TRBV30 and TRBJ1-6, with D perhaps matching TRBD1 (6 bases). V was cut by 0 bases and J by 7 bases, with 16 bases left in between. The germline V gene has CDR1 GTSNPN and CDR2 SVGIG (reference sequence). The CDR3 consists of 16 residues. CDR3 in amino acids: CAWSVSRTAENSPLHF. In DNA form, the CDR3 reads TGTGCCTGGAGTGTATCTCGGACAGCCGAAAATTCACCCCTCCACTTT.

V is TRBV4-2 and J is TRBJ2-3; TRBD2 matches 12 bases. The V gene end was trimmed by 5 bases and the J gene end by 0 bases; junction bases not matched to a gene: 9. The CDR3 runs to 18 residues. The V gene's germline CDR1 is LGHNA and CDR2 YNFKEQ. CDR3 sequence reads: CASSELAGGTTSTDTQYF. CDR3 bases: TGTGCCAGCAGCGAACTAGCGGGGGGAACTACTAGCACAGATACGCAGTATTTT.

The J gene is TRBJ1-2, the V gene TRBV5-6; D uncertain. In germline, CDR1 is SGHDT, CDR2 YYEEEE. Trimming took 4 bases from V and 7 from J, leaving 17 bases between them. The CDR3 has 14 residues. In DNA, the CDR3 is TGTGCCAGCAGCCGTGGCAAGGAGGAGGTTGGCTACACCTTC. Amino acid sequence: CASSRGKEEVGYTF.

This sequence joins TRBV3-1 (or the pseudogene TRBV3-2) and TRBJ1-5, with 11 positions matching TRBD1. The V segment lost 4 bases and the J segment 2 bases; nucleotides outside the gene matches: 7. The germline V gene has CDR1 LGHDT and CDR2 YNNKEL (reference sequence). The CDR3 has 17 amino acids. The CDR3 region has the DNA TGTGCCAGCAGCCGCGGACAGGGGGCCAAGGGCAATCAGCCCCAGCATTTT. Translation gives CASSRGQGAKGNQPQHF.

V usage is TRBV27 and J usage is TRBJ2-1; TRBD1 might be the D (5 bases). V lost 4 bases and J 7 bases, leaving 11 bases between the germline ends. Germline loops: CDR1 MNHEY, CDR2 SMNVEV (reference sequence). This CDR3 comprises 13 residues. The CDR3 is CASSWGRENEQFF. Here the CDR3 DNA reads TGTGCCAGCAGTTGGGGCAGGGAAAATGAGCAGTTCTTC.

The rearrangement links TRBV7-2 to TRBJ2-1, with D tentatively TRBD2 (6 bases). Trimming stripped 6 bases from V and 8 bases from J, with 11 bases between. This CDR3 has 12 residues. CDR1 and CDR2 from the germline V gene are SGHTA and FQGNSA. The CDR3 region is CASSLWGDEQFF. Here the CDR3 DNA reads TGTGCCAGCAGTTTATGGGGGGATGAGCAGTTCTTC.

This chain uses TRBV3-1 (or the pseudogene TRBV3-2) with TRBJ2-1; TRBD1 is a possible D gene (5 bases). V lost 0 bases and J 2 bases, leaving 11 bases between the germline ends. The germline CDR1 and CDR2 sequences are LGHDT and YNNKEL (reference sequence). The CDR3 extends over 16 amino acids. The DNA of the CDR3 is TGTGCCAGCAGCCAAGACGTGGACACCGCCTACAATGAGCAGTTCTTC. As protein: CASSQDVDTAYNEQFF.

The chain uses TRBV7-2 and TRBJ1-3; D is possibly TRBD1 (5 bases). The CDR3 extends over 15 amino acids. Germline values: CDR1 SGHTA, CDR2 FQGNSA. V was shortened by 4 bases and J by 0 bases, with 10 bases between the two germline ends. The CDR3 DNA follows: TGTGCCAGCAGCTCAGGGCCAAGCTCTGGAAACACCATATATTTT. This sequence encodes CASSSGPSSGNTIYF.

V and J are TRBV15 and TRBJ2-3; 7 bases fit TRBD1. V was clipped by 3 bases and J by 9 bases; unmatched bases: 3. The CDR3 runs 12 residues. Germline V lookup: CDR1 LNHNV, CDR2 YYDKDF (reference sequence). CDR3 sequence reads: CATSSPDRTQYF. CDR3 nucleotides: TGTGCCACCAGCAGCCCGGACAGGACGCAGTATTTT.

The CDR3 DNA sequence: TGTGCCTGGAGTGGCCCCGGGACAGGGGTTCGGACTGAAGCTTTCTTT. Translated, it gives CAWSGPGTGVRTEAFF. V is TRBV30 and J is TRBJ1-1, with TRBD1 matching over 10 bases. This CDR3 comprises 16 residues. V trimming: 1 base; J trimming: 5 bases; junction bases outside the gene matches: 10. Germline CDR1 GTSNPN, CDR2 SVGIG (reference sequence).

The chain links TRBV2 to TRBJ1-1; D remains ambiguous. Germline CDR1 and CDR2: SNHLY and FYNNEI. The CDR3 runs 12 residues. The V gene lost 3 bases and the J gene lost 6 bases, with 8 bases spanning the gap. CDR3 DNA: TGTGCCAGCAGTGAGTTGAAGCCTGAAGCTTTCTTT. Amino acid sequence: CASSELKPEAFF. The full variable domain, with the rest looked up from reference TRBV2 and TRBJ1-1, is EPEVTQTPSHQVTQMGQEVILRCVPISNHLYFYWYRQILGQKVEFLVSFYNNEISEKSEIFDDQFSVERPDGSNFTLKIRSTKLEDSAMYFCASSELKPEAFFGQGTRLTVV.

The chain's CDR3 is CASSLGGVYGYTF. The CDR3 DNA is TGTGCCAGCAGCTTAGGAGGGGTCTATGGCTACACCTTC. The chain links TRBV5-6 to TRBJ1-2; D is possibly TRBD1 (5 bases). Trimming removed 2 bases from V and 4 bases from J, with 9 bases in between. Germline V gene sequence: CDR1 SGHDT, CDR2 YYEEEE. This CDR3 has 13 residues.

This clone was picked up one time. This chain joins TRBV28 and TRBJ1-5; TRBD1 is a possible D gene (6 bases). V gave up 4 bases and J gave up 3 bases, with 10 bases separating them. The CDR3 runs 14 residues. Looked up from germline, CDR1 is MDHEN and CDR2 is SYDVKM. The CDR3: CASSSDSLNQPQHF. The CDR3 nucleotides read TGTGCCAGCAGTTCGGACAGCCTCAATCAGCCCCAGCATTTT.

This clone was detected only a few times. The CDR3: CASSLESATGELFF. In DNA, the CDR3 is TGTGCCAGCAGCTTAGAGTCAGCGACCGGGGAGCTGTTTTTT. This rearrangement joins TRBV7-6 to TRBJ2-2; D not resolved. The CDR3 is 14 residues long. Trimming pared 1 base from V and 5 bases from J, leaving 8 bases between. Germline V gene data show CDR1 as SGHVS and CDR2 as FNYEAQ.